Listed below are T cell receptor beta chains from one sample, sequenced in a study of blood T cell repertoires in COVID-19. TCRdb keeps only in-frame clones here, not all; method: immunoSEQ multiplex PCR. The sample records approximately 220,000 clones, 80% to 90% being singletons. The sample was PBMCs or T cells enriched from blood (not recorded which). These receptors were obtained from a woman in her late teens or twenties in a cohort exposed to, infected with or recovered from COVID-19 (not recorded which). Each CDR3 is given with its conserved first and last residue. Part of the rows lack a size; the others show once, few, many or a class for expanded clones.

j_call clone_size v_call cdr3_aa
TRBJ2-3 . TRBV6-5 CASSIHGGTDTQYF
TRBJ2-7 . TRBV13 CASSLQSEQYF
TRBJ1-1 . TRBV27 CASSRSLIYPGGEAFF
TRBJ1-1 once TRBV7-9 CASSTAGDTEAFF
TRBJ2-1 . TRBV3-1/TRBV3-2 CASMLTGLDEQFF
TRBJ1-6 . TRBV27 CASSLSQGIGSPLHF
TRBJ1-2 . TRBV9 CASSGHYGYTF
TRBJ1-5 . TRBV7-2 CASSLTGGNQPQHF
TRBJ2-7 . TRBV5-1 CASSLPTGTAPYEQYF
TRBJ1-1 . TRBV15 CATSRGGQGTNTEAFF